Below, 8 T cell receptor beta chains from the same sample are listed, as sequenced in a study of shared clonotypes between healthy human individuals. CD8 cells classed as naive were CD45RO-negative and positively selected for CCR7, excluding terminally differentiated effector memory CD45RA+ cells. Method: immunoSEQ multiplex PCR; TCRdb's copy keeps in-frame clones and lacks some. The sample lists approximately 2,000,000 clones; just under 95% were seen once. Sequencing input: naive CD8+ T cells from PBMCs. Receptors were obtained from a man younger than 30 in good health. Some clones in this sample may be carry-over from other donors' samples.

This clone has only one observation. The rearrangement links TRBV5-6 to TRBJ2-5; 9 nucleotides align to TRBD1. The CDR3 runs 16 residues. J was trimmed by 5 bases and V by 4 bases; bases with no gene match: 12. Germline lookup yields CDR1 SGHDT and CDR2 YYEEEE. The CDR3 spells CASSAVSDRGGETQYF. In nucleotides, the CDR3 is TGTGCCAGCAGCGCTGTCTCGGACAGGGGTGGGGAGACCCAGTACTTC.

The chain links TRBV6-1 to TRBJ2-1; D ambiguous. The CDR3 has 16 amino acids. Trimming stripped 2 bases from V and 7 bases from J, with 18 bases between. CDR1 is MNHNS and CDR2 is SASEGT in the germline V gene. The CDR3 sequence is CASSESTTPRVNEQFF. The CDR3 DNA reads TGTGCCAGCAGTGAAAGCACGACACCCCGAGTGAATGAGCAGTTCTTC.

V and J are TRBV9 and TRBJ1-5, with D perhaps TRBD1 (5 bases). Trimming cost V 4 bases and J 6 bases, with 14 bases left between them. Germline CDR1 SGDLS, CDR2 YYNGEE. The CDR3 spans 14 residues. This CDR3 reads CASSSGRSVQPQHF. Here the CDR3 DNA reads TGTGCCAGCAGCTCGGGACGGTCCGTTCAGCCCCAGCATTTT.

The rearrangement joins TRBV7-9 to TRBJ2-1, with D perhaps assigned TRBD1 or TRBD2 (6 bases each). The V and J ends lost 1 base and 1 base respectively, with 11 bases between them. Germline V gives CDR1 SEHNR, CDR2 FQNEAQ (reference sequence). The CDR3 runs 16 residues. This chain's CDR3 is CASSLGQGRSYNEQFF. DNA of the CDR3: TGTGCCAGCAGCTTAGGTCAGGGGAGGTCCTACAATGAGCAGTTCTTC.

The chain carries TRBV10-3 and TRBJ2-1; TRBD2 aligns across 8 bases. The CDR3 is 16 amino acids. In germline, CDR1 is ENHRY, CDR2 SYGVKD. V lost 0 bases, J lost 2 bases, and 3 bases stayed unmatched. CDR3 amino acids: CAISESPGGAYNEQFF. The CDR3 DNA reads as TGTGCCATCAGTGAGTCTCCGGGAGGGGCCTACAATGAGCAGTTCTTC.

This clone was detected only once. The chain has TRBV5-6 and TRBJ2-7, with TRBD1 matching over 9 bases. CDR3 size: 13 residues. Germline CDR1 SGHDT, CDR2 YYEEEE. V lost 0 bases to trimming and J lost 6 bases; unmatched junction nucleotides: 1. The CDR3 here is CASSLGDRVEQYF. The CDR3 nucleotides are TGTGCCAGCAGCTTGGGGGACAGGGTCGAGCAGTACTTC.

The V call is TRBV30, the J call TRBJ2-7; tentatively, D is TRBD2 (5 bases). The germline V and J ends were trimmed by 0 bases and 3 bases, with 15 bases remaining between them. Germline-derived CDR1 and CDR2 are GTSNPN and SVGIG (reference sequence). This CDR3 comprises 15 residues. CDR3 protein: CAWSVPRVTGYEQYF. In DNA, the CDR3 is TGTGCCTGGAGTGTCCCGAGGGTTACCGGCTACGAGCAGTACTTC.

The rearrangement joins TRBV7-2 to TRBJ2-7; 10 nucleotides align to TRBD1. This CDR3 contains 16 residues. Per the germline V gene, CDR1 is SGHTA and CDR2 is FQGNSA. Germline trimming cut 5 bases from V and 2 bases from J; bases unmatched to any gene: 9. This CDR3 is CASSRHSGTGAYEQYF. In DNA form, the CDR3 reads TGTGCCAGCAGCAGACACTCCGGGACAGGGGCCTACGAGCAGTACTTC.